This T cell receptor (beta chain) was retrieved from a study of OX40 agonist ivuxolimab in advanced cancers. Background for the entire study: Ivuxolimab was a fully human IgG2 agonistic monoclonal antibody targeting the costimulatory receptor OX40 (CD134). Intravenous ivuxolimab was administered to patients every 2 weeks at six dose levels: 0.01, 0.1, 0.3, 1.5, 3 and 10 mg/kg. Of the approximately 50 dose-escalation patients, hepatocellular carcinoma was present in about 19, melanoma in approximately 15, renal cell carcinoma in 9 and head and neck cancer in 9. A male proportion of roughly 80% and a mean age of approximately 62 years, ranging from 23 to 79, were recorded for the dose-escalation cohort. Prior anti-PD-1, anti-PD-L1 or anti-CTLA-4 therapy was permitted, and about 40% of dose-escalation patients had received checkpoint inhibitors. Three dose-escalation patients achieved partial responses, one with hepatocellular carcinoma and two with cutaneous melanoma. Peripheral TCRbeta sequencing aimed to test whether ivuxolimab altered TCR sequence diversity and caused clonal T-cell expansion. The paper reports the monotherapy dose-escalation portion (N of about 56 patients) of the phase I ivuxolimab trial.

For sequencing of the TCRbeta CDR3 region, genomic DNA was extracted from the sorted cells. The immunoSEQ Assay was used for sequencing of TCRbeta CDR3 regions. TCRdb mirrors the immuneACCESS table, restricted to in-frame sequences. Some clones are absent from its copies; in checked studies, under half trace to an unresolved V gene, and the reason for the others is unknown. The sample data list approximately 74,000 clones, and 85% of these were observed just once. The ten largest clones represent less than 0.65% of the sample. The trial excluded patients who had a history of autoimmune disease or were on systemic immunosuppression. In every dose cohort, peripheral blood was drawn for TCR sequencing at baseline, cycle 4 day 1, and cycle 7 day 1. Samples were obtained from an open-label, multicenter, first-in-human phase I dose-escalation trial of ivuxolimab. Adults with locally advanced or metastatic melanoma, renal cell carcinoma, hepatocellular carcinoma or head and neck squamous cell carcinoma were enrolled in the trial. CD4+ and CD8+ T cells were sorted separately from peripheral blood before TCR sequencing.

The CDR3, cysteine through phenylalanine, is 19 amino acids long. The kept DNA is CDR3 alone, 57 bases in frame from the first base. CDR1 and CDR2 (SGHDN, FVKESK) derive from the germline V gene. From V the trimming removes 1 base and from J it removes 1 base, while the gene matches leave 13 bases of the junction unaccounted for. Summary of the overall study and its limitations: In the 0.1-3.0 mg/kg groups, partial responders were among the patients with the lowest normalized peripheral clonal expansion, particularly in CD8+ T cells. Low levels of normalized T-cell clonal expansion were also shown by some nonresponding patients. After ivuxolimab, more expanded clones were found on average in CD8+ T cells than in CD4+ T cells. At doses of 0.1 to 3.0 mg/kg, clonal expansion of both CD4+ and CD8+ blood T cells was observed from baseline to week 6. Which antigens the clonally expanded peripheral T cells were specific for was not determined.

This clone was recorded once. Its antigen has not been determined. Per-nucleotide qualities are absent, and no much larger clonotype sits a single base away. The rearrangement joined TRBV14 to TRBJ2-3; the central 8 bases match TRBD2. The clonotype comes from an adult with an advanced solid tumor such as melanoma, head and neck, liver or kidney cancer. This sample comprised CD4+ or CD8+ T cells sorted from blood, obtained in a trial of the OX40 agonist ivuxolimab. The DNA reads TGTGCCAGCAGCCAAGCCGGTATGGGACGGCGGGGGGGCACAGATACGCAGTATTTT. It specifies CASSQAGMGRRGGTDTQYF.